This paragraph covers one TCR beta chain sequence. Its matching antigen is unknown. The record originates from a study of lymphopenia after photon versus proton radiotherapy. Study results and caveats: Photon-treated patients lost naive T cells and TCR diversity; proton-treated stayed stable.

V gave up 4 bases and J gave up 1 base; unmatched junction bases: 12. CDR3 size: 16 residues. Germline CDR1 reads GTSNPN; CDR2 reads SVGIG (reference sequence). Profiling relied on immunoSEQ multiplex PCR, and the TCRdb table lists in-frame clones only, not all of them. Of some 3,300 clones in the sample, less than 80% were seen once. The receptor was derived from a man older than 75 with esophageal cancer. This specimen consisted of peripheral blood, obtained from a patient treated with proton-based radiotherapy. The V and J genes are TRBV30 and TRBJ2-7, with 8 bases lining up with TRBD1. Here the CDR3 DNA reads TGTGCCTGGAAGGGGCAGGGGGCGCAAGGATCCTACGAGCAGTACTTC. Protein product: CAWKGQGAQGSYEQYF.